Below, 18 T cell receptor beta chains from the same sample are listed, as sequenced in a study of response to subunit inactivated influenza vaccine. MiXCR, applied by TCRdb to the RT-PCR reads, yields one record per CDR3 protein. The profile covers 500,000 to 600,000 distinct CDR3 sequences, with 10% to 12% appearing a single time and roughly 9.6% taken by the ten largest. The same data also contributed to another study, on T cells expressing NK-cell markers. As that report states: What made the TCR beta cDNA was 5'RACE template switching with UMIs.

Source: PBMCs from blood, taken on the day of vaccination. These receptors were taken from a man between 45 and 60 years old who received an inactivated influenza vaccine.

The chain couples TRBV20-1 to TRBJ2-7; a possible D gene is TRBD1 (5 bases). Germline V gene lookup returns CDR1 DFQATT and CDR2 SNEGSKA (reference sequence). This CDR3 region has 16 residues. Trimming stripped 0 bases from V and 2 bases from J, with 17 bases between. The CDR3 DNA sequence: TGCAGTGCTAGAGATCTGGGGCCAGCTCACCCCTACGAGCAGTACTTC. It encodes CSARDLGPAHPYEQYF.

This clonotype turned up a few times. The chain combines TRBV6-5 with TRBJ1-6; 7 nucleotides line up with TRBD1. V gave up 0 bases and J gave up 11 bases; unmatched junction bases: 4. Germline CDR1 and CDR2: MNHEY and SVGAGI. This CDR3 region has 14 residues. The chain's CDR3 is CASSYSTQGTPLHF. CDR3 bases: TGTGCCAGCAGTTACTCGACACAGGGGACACCCCTCCACTTT.

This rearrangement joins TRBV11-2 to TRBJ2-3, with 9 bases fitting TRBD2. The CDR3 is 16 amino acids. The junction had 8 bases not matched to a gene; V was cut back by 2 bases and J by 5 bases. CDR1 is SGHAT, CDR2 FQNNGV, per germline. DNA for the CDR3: TGTGCCAGCAGCTTAACCCGCGGGGGGGCGGGAGATACGCAGTATTTT. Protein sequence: CASSLTRGGAGDTQYF.

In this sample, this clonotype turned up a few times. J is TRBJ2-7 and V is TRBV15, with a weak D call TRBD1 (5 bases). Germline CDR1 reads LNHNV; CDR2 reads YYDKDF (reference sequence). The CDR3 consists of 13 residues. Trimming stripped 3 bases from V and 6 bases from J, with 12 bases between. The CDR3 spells CATSSDPGFEQYF. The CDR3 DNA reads TGTGCCACCAGCAGTGACCCAGGGTTCGAGCAGTACTTC.

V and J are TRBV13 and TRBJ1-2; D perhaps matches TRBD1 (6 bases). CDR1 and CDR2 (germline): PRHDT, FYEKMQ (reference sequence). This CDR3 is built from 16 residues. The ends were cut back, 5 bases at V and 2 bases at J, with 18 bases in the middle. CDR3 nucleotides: TGTGCCAGCAGCGAGCGGGGGGCACTACAAAACTATGGCTACACCTTC. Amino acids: CASSERGALQNYGYTF. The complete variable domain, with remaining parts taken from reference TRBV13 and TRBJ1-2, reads AAGVIQSPRHLIKEKRETATLKCYPIPRHDTVYWYQQGPGQDPQFLISFYEKMQSDKGSIPDRFSAQQFSDYHSELNMSSLELGDSALYFCASSERGALQNYGYTFGSGTRLTVV.

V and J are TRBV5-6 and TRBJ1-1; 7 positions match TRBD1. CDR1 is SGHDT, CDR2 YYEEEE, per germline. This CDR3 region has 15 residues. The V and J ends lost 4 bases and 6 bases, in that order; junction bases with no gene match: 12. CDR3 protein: CASSQGVQAWAEAFF. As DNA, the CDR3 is TGTGCCAGCAGCCAGGGGGTCCAGGCATGGGCTGAAGCTTTCTTT.

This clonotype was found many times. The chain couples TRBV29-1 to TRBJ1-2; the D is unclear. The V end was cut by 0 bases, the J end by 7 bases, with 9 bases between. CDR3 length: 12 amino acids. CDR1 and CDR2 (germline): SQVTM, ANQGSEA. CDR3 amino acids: CSVEDKVGGYTF. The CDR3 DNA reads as TGCAGCGTTGAAGATAAAGTCGGTGGCTACACCTTC.

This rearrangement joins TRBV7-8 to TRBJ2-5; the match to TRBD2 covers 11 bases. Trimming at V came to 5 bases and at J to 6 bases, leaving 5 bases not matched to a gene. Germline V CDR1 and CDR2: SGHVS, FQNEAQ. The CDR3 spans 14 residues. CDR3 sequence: CASSLRLAGQTQYF. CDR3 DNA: TGTGCCAGCAGCCTCAGACTAGCGGGACAGACCCAGTACTTC.

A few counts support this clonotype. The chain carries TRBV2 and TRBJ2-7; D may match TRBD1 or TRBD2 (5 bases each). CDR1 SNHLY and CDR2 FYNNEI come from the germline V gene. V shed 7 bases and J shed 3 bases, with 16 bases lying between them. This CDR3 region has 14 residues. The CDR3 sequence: CASMRGVLNYEQYF. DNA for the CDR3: TGTGCCAGCATGAGGGGCGTATTAAACTACGAGCAGTACTTC.

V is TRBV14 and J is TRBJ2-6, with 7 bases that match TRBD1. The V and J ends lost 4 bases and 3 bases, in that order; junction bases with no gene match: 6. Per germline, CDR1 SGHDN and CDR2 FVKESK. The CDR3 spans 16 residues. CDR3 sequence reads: CASSRQGNSGANVLTF. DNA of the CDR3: TGTGCCAGCAGCCGACAGGGTAATAGTGGGGCCAACGTCCTGACTTTC.

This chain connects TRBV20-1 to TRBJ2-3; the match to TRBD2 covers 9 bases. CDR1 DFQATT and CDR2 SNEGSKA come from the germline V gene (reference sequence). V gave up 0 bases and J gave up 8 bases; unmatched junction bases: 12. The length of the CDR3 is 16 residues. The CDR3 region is CSARDRAGGLYSTQYF. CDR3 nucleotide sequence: TGCAGTGCTAGAGATAGGGCGGGAGGGCTGTACAGTACGCAGTATTTT.

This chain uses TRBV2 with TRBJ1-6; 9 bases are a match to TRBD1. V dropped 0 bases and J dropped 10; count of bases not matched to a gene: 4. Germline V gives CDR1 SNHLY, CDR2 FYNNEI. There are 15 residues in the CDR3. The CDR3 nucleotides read TGTGCCAGCAGTGAAGCGGACAGGGGATCCTCACCCCTCCACTTT. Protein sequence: CASSEADRGSSPLHF.

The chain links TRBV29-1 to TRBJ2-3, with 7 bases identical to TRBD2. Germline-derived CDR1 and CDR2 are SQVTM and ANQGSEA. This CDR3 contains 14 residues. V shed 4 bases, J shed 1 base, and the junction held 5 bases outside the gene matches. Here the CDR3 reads CSVAFGLGTDTQYF. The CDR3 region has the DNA TGCAGCGTTGCCTTTGGACTAGGCACAGATACGCAGTATTTT.

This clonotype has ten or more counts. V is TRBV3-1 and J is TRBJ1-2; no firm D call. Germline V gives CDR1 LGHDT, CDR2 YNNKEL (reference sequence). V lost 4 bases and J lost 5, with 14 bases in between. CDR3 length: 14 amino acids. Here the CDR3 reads CASSPPAGEYGYTF. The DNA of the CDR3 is TGTGCCAGCAGCCCCCCCGCAGGCGAATATGGCTACACCTTC. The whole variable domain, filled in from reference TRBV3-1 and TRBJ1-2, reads DTAVSQTPKYLVTQMGNDKSIKCEQNLGHDTMYWYKQDSKKFLKIMFSYNNKELIINETVPNRFSPKSPDKAHLNLHINSLELGDSAVYFCASSPPAGEYGYTFGSGTRLTVV.

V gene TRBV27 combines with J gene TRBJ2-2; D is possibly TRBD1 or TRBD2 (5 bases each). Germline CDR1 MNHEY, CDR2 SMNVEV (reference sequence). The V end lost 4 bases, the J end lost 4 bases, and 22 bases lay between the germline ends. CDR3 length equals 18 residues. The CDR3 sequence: CASSSLRAPHGTTGELFF. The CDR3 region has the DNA TGTGCCAGCAGTTCCCTGCGGGCCCCCCATGGGACCACCGGGGAGCTGTTTTTT.

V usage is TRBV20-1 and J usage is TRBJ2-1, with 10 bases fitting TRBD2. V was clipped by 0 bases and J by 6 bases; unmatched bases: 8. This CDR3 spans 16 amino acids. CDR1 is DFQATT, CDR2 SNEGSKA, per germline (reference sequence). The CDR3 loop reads CSARDLAGVRSNEQFF. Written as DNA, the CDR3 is TGCAGTGCTAGAGACCTAGCGGGAGTTCGTAGCAATGAGCAGTTCTTC.

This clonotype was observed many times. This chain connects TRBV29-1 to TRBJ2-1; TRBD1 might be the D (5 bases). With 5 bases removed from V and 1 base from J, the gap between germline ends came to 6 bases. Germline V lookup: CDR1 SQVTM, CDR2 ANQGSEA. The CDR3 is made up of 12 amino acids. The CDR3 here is CSVSGSYNEQFF. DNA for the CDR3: TGCAGCGTTTCAGGGTCCTACAATGAGCAGTTCTTC.

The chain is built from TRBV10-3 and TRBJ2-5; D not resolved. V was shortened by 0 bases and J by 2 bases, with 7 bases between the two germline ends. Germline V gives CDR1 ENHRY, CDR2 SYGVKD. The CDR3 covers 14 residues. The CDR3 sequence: CAISESSEQETQYF. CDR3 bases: TGTGCCATCAGTGAGTCATCGGAGCAAGAGACCCAGTACTTC.